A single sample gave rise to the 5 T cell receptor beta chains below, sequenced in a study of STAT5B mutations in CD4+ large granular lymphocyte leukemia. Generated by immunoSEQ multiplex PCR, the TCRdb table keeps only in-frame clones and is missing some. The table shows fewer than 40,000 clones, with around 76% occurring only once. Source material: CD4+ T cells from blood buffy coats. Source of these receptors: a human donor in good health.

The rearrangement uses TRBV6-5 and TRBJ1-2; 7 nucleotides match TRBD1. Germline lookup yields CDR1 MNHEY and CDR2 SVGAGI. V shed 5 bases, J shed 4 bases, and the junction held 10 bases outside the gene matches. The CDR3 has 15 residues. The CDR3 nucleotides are TGTGCCAGCAGTCAGATTCAACAGGGGATCTATGGCTACACCTTC. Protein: CASSQIQQGIYGYTF.

The CDR3 region has the DNA TGTGCCAGCAGCCCCGGGACAGGGCGAGAGACCCAGTACTTC. Amino acid sequence: CASSPGTGRETQYF. The chain joins TRBV9 to TRBJ2-5; TRBD1 aligns across 9 bases. Trimming at V came to 4 bases and at J to 4 bases, leaving 5 bases not matched to a gene. Germline CDR1 is SGDLS and CDR2 is YYNGEE. The CDR3 extends over 14 amino acids.

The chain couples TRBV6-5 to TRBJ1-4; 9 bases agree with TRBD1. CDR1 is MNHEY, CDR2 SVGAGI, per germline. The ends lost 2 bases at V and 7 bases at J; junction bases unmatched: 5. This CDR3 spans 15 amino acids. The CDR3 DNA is TGTGCCAGCAGTTACATCGTGACAGGGGGTGAAAAACTGTTTTTT. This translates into CASSYIVTGGEKLFF.

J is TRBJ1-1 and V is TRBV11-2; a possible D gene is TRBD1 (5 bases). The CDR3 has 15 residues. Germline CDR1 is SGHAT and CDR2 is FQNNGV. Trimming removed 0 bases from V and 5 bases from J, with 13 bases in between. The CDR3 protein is CASSLDGGRGTEAFF. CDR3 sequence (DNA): TGTGCCAGCAGCTTAGATGGGGGGAGAGGGACTGAAGCTTTCTTT.

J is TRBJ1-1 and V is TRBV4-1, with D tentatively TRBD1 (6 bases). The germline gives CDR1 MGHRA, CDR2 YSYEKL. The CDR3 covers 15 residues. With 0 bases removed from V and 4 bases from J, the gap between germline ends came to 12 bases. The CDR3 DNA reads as TGCGCCAGCAGCCAAGAAGGAACAGGGTTCACTGAAGCTTTCTTT. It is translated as CASSQEGTGFTEAFF.